The rows below give T cell receptor beta chains drawn from one sample of a study of blood T cell repertoires in COVID-19. Measured with immunoSEQ multiplex PCR; TCRdb has only the in-frame clones, and not every one. The table has under 250,000 clones, roughly 85% seen once. Sequencing used PBMCs or T cells enriched from blood (not recorded which). These receptors were taken from a woman in her fifties or sixties who had been exposed to COVID-19. CDR3s include the opening cysteine and the closing phenylalanine or tryptophan. The order of the fields is V gene, J gene, CDR3 protein.

TRBV10-3	TRBJ2-7	CAISEEVRSYEQYF
TRBV12-3/TRBV12-4	TRBJ2-3	CASRRGTDTQYF
TRBV6-2/TRBV6-3	TRBJ1-1	CASSTWRGLNTEAFF
TRBV7-9	TRBJ2-5	CASSLALSGGASETQYF
TRBV12-3/TRBV12-4	TRBJ1-3	CASSFPSNTIYF
TRBV4-1	TRBJ1-3	CASSQDSEPSGNTIYF
TRBV21-1	TRBJ1-5	CASSKGVKLFSPGDQPQHF
TRBV28	TRBJ1-1	CASRSWGQGLSGTEAFF
TRBV6-1	TRBJ1-5	CASSERGGWSNQPQHF
TRBV10-3	TRBJ2-1	CAISGGGTGYNEQFF
TRBV19	TRBJ1-2	CASRIFLSGTAASGYTF
TRBV5-5	TRBJ1-5	CASSSQGFGNQPQHF
TRBV4-1	TRBJ1-1	CASSQLLAAVEAFF
TRBV30	TRBJ1-6	CAWSGDRRSPLHF
TRBV19	TRBJ1-2	CASSPGWDRERNGYTF
TRBV10-3	TRBJ2-2	CAITKGGFKPGGGLNTGELFF
TRBV29-1	TRBJ1-1	CSVDRGHLNTEAFF
TRBV20-1	TRBJ2-1	CSASGRTGYNEQFF